This TCR beta chain appears in the sequencing data of a study of technical replicates of blood from several donors. CDR3 length: 15 residues. In germline, CDR1 is MNHGY, CDR2 SVAAGI. Trimming stripped 3 bases from V and 7 bases from J, with 18 bases between. This clone was recorded once. TCRdb keeps only in-frame clones here, not all; method: immunoSEQ multiplex PCR. Of over 50,000 clones in the sample, over 90% are singletons; the top ten hold approximately 4.5%. The J gene is TRBJ1-2, the V gene TRBV6-9; unclear D gene. Sequencing was performed on PBMCs. This receptor was obtained from a human donor in good health. Some clones in this sample may be carry-over from other donors' samples. Written as DNA, the CDR3 is TGTGCCAGCAGTTACGATCAGGTGCTGTATGGTGGCTACACCTTC. As protein: CASSYDQVLYGGYTF.